A single sample gave rise to the 20 T cell receptor beta chains below, sequenced in a study of control samples from healthy donors and cancer patients. TCRdb's table, derived via immunoSEQ multiplex PCR, lists solely in-frame clones and lacks some. In the table there are fewer than 95,000 clones, roughly nine tenths of which are singletons. Input material: blood. Source of these receptors: a man aged 25 to 45 in good health.

The chain uses TRBV7-2 and TRBJ2-7; tentatively, D is TRBD2 (7 bases). The CDR3 covers 15 residues. From germline, CDR1 is SGHTA and CDR2 FQGNSA. Trimming took off 1 base at V and 1 base at J, with 11 bases between the two ends. The CDR3 nucleotides are TGTGCCAGCAGCTTAGAGGGGGGGGTTTCCTACGAGCAGTACTTC. Amino acids: CASSLEGGVSYEQYF. Full variable domain (outside the CDR3, taken from reference TRBV7-2 and TRBJ2-7): GAGVSQSPSNKVTEKGKDVELRCDPISGHTALYWYRQSLGQGLEFLIYFQGNSAPDKSGLPSDRFSAERTGGSVSTLTIQRTQQEDSAVYLCASSLEGGVSYEQYFGPGTRLTVT.

In the case of this clone: This sample also contains other DNA sequences that code for the same CDR3. The chain employs TRBV11-2 and TRBJ1-3, with 10 bases aligning to TRBD1. The junction had 2 bases not matched to a gene; V was cut back by 5 bases and J by 7 bases. Germline V gene data show CDR1 as SGHAT and CDR2 as FQNNGV. The CDR3 totals 13 residues. The CDR3 sequence: CASSRDRGNTIYF. Written as DNA, the CDR3 is TGTGCCAGCAGCCGGGACAGGGGTAACACCATATATTTT.

For the CDR3, the DNA is TGTGCCAGCAGTTTGGGACAGGGAGCTATCCAAGAGACCCAGTACTTC. Protein sequence: CASSLGQGAIQETQYF. The J gene is TRBJ2-5, the V gene TRBV27; TRBD1 matches at 9 bases. This CDR3 comprises 16 residues. CDR1 and CDR2 from the germline V gene are MNHEY and SMNVEV (reference sequence). V lost 3 bases, J lost 1 base, and 6 bases stayed unmatched.

The chain links TRBV11-2 to TRBJ2-5; perhaps TRBD2 as D (5 bases). Germline CDR1 SGHAT, CDR2 FQNNGV. The CDR3 length is 16 residues. Trimming took off 1 base at V and 4 bases at J, with 16 bases between the two ends. Here the CDR3 reads CASSLGGNGLGETQYF. The CDR3 nucleotides read TGTGCCAGCAGCTTAGGAGGGAACGGTTTGGGAGAGACCCAGTACTTC.

The chain has TRBV7-3 and TRBJ2-1; 8 nucleotides align to TRBD2. This CDR3 has 15 residues. Trimming removed 4 bases from V and 5 bases from J; junction bases left unmatched: 7. The germline V gene encodes CDR1 SGHTA and CDR2 FQGTGA. The CDR3 protein is CASSSSGGFDNEQFF. In DNA form, the CDR3 reads TGTGCCAGCAGCTCCAGCGGGGGTTTCGACAATGAGCAGTTCTTC. The full variable domain, in which reference TRBV7-3 and TRBJ2-1 provide the parts outside the CDR3, is GAGVSQTPSNKVTEKGKYVELRCDPISGHTALYWYRQSLGQGPEFLIYFQGTGAADDSGLPNDRFFAVRPEGSVSTLKIQRTERGDSAVYLCASSSSGGFDNEQFFGPGTRLTVL.

The genes are TRBV5-6 and TRBJ1-4, with D possibly TRBD1 on 6 matching bases. Germline-derived CDR1 and CDR2 are SGHDT and YYEEEE. The CDR3 totals 15 residues. V lost 1 base and J 8 bases, leaving 15 bases between the germline ends. CDR3 DNA: TGTGCCAGCAGCTTGAGGTCCACGGGGGCGGAAAAACTGTTTTTT. As protein: CASSLRSTGAEKLFF.

A few counts support this clone. The chain recombines TRBV6-6 with TRBJ1-2; possibly TRBD1 for D (6 bases). V lost 7 bases and J 0 bases, leaving 15 bases between the germline ends. CDR1 MNHNY and CDR2 SVGAGI come from the germline V gene (reference sequence). The CDR3 loop spans 15 amino acids. The CDR3 is CASTAWDISNYGYTF. The CDR3 nucleotides read TGTGCCAGCACCGCCTGGGACATTTCTAACTATGGCTACACCTTC.

The genes are TRBV19 and TRBJ1-5; 11 bases align to TRBD1. Germline CDR1 LNHDA, CDR2 SQIVND (reference sequence). This CDR3 spans 17 amino acids. The V and J ends lost 7 bases and 2 bases, in that order; junction bases with no gene match: 10. The CDR3 is CASNPGTGGLGNQPQHF. The CDR3 DNA sequence: TGTGCCAGTAACCCCGGGACAGGGGGTTTGGGCAATCAGCCCCAGCATTTT.

This chain connects TRBV4-1 to TRBJ1-1, with D tentatively TRBD1 (6 bases). The CDR3 runs to 14 residues. V dropped 1 base and J dropped 3 bases, with 9 bases sitting between them. Germline-derived CDR1 and CDR2 are MGHRA and YSYEKL. The CDR3 DNA sequence: TGCGCCAGCAGCCAAGGACCAGGGGACACTGAAGCTTTCTTT. This encodes CASSQGPGDTEAFF.

The J gene is TRBJ2-3, the V gene TRBV2; D is possibly TRBD1 or TRBD2 (5 bases each). CDR1 SNHLY and CDR2 FYNNEI come from the germline V gene. Trimming removed 2 bases from V and 9 bases from J, with 6 bases in between. The CDR3 loop spans 11 amino acids. CDR3 in amino acids: CASSEWGTQYF. The DNA of the CDR3 is TGTGCCAGCAGTGAATGGGGGACGCAGTATTTT.

J is TRBJ1-6 and V is TRBV20-1; 9 nucleotides match TRBD1. V lost 3 bases, J lost 8 bases, and 2 bases stayed unmatched. The CDR3 has 13 amino acids. Germline CDR1 DFQATT, CDR2 SNEGSKA (reference sequence). CDR3 in amino acids: CSASGDRDSPLHF. The CDR3 region has the DNA TGCAGTGCTAGTGGGGACAGGGATTCACCCCTCCACTTT.

The V gene is TRBV10-1, the J gene TRBJ2-7; D perhaps matches TRBD2 (6 bases). The CDR3 runs to 15 residues. Trimming stripped 2 bases from V and 0 bases from J, with 11 bases between. Germline-derived CDR1 and CDR2 are WNHNN and SYGVQD (reference sequence). The CDR3 region is CASSERVGSSYEQYF. The CDR3 DNA sequence: TGCGCCAGCAGTGAGCGGGTCGGGAGCTCCTACGAGCAGTACTTC.

The sample holds a few counts of this clone. The chain recombines TRBV28 with TRBJ1-6, with D tentatively TRBD1 (5 bases). Germline assignment: CDR1 MDHEN and CDR2 SYDVKM. V dropped 8 bases and J dropped 7 bases, with 15 bases sitting between them. The CDR3 contains 14 residues. CDR3 amino acids: CASSSYAGNSPLHF. CDR3 sequence (DNA): TGTGCCAGCTCCAGCTACGCAGGGAATTCACCCCTCCACTTT.

The chain links TRBV19 to TRBJ2-7; 8 bases fit TRBD1. The V and J ends lost 2 bases and 7 bases, in that order; junction bases with no gene match: 10. Germline values: CDR1 LNHDA, CDR2 SQIVND (reference sequence). CDR3 length equals 15 residues. This CDR3 is CASSIWPRGQGEQYF. The CDR3 DNA follows: TGTGCCAGTAGTATATGGCCCAGGGGGCAGGGGGAGCAGTACTTC.

CDR3 bases: TGTGCCAGCAGCCAAGATCGGTTGCATAACTATGGCTACACCTTC. Translation gives CASSQDRLHNYGYTF. This chain uses TRBV4-2 with TRBJ1-2; the D is unclear. Germline V lookup: CDR1 LGHNA, CDR2 YNFKEQ. The CDR3 has 15 amino acids. V lost 0 bases to trimming and J lost 1 base, with 9 bases between them.

The V and J genes are TRBV6-5 and TRBJ1-1; the D gene is possibly TRBD1 (6 bases). V lost 6 bases to trimming and J lost 1 base, with 9 bases between them. Germline-derived CDR1 and CDR2 are MNHEY and SVGAGI. There are 13 residues in the CDR3. CDR3: CASSTTGNTEAFF. The DNA of the CDR3 is TGTGCCAGCAGCACGACAGGGAACACTGAAGCTTTCTTT.

The chain has TRBV24-1 and TRBJ2-3, with 9 bases matching TRBD1. CDR3 length: 15 residues. After removal of 7 bases from V and 7 bases from J, the junction contained 11 bases not matched to a gene. Germline loops: CDR1 KGHDR, CDR2 SFDVKD. The CDR3 loop is CATSVGQGILNTQYF. CDR3 DNA sequence: TGTGCCACCAGCGTCGGACAGGGGATTTTAAATACGCAGTATTTT.

J is TRBJ1-4 and V is TRBV3-1 (or the pseudogene TRBV3-2); no firm D call. CDR3 length equals 13 residues. Trimming left V 1 base short and J 3 bases short, with 3 bases between. CDR1 is LGHDT, CDR2 YNNKEL, per germline (reference sequence). The CDR3 nucleotides read TGTGCCAGCAGCCAAGGTCCTAATGAAAAACTGTTTTTT. Its protein product is CASSQGPNEKLFF.

The V call is TRBV7-9, the J call TRBJ2-3; D perhaps matches TRBD1 (5 bases). V lost 8 bases and J 1 base, leaving 13 bases between the germline ends. The CDR3 runs 14 residues. Per the germline V gene, CDR1 is SEHNR and CDR2 is FQNEAQ (reference sequence). The CDR3 protein is CASLWVGGTDTQYF. DNA of the CDR3: TGTGCCAGCCTGTGGGTAGGGGGCACAGATACGCAGTATTTT. The full variable domain, completed using reference TRBV7-9 and TRBJ2-3, is DTGVSQNPRHKITKRGQNVTFRCDPISEHNRLYWYRQTLGQGPEFLTYFQNEAQLEKSRLLSDRFSAERPKGSFSTLEIQRTEQGDSAMYLCASLWVGGTDTQYFGPGTRLTVL.

J is TRBJ1-1 and V is TRBV6-4; maybe TRBD1 (5 bases). The CDR3 spans 15 residues. V dropped 3 bases and J dropped 4 bases, with 15 bases sitting between them. Germline loops: CDR1 MRHNA, CDR2 SNTAGT. The CDR3 loop reads CASSDAGDGSTEAFF. DNA of the CDR3: TGTGCCAGCAGTGATGCGGGGGACGGGAGCACTGAAGCTTTCTTT.